These T cell receptor beta chains were read from a single sample in a study of blood T cell repertoires in COVID-19. Sequencing used immunoSEQ multiplex PCR; TCRdb keeps in-frame clones, though not all of them. The profile covers under 300,000 clones, with over 70% appearing a single time and about 3.1% taken by the ten largest. Sequencing used PBMCs or T cells enriched from blood (not recorded which). These receptors all stem from a woman aged 40 to 49 who had been exposed to COVID-19. CDR3s include the opening cysteine and the closing phenylalanine or tryptophan. A D gene is named only where the DNA matches it firmly. Some rows have no size entry. The others give once, few or many, or a class for an expanded clone.

j_call | clone_size | v_call | cdr3_length | d_call | cdr3_aa | cdr3_nt
TRBJ1-2 | many | TRBV16 | 14 | NA | CASSQYQSGDGYTF | TGTGCCAGCAGCCAATACCAGTCCGGGGATGGCTACACCTTC
TRBJ2-1 | few | TRBV11-2 | 14 | NA | CASSLQGSYNEQFF | TGTGCCAGCAGCCTACAGGGATCCTACAATGAGCAGTTCTTC
TRBJ2-5 | NA | TRBV2 | 17 | TRBD2 | CASSEAGLAGAVETQYF | TGTGCCAGCAGTGAAGCGGGACTAGCGGGAGCGGTAGAGACCCAGTACTTC
TRBJ1-2 | NA | TRBV6-5 | 14 | NA | CASSPLQGNYGYTF | TGTGCCAGCAGCCCATTACAGGGAAACTATGGCTACACCTTC
TRBJ1-2 | NA | TRBV3-1/TRBV3-2 | 14 | TRBD1 | CASRSDRSNYGYTF | TGTGCCAGCAGATCGGACAGGTCTAACTATGGCTACACCTTC
TRBJ2-3 | once | TRBV23-1 | 14 | NA | CASSQPGGTDTQYF | TGCGCCAGCAGTCAGCCCGGGGGCACAGATACGCAGTATTTT
TRBJ2-5 | NA | TRBV11-3 | 16 | NA | CASSLDLEGAGETQYF | TGTGCCAGCAGCTTAGATTTGGAGGGGGCTGGGGAGACCCAGTACTTC
TRBJ1-1 | once | TRBV28 | 15 | NA | CASSPGGQGNTEAFF | TGTGCCAGCAGCCCTGGTGGTCAGGGGAACACTGAAGCTTTCTTT
TRBJ2-1 | NA | TRBV19 | 14 | NA | CASSNRERGNEQFF | TGTGCCAGTAGTAACAGGGAAAGGGGCAATGAGCAGTTCTTC
TRBJ1-2 | NA | TRBV15 | 14 | NA | CATSDFQGDYGYTF | TGTGCCACCTCTGATTTTCAGGGTGACTATGGCTACACCTTC
TRBJ2-5 | NA | TRBV6-2/TRBV6-3 | 15 | NA | CASSYSRGAGETQYF | TGTGCCAGCAGTTACTCACGGGGGGCGGGAGAGACCCAGTACTTC
TRBJ2-5 | NA | TRBV20-1 | 13 | TRBD2 | CSASIGTSETQYF | TGCAGTGCTAGTATCGGGACTAGTGAGACCCAGTACTTC
TRBJ1-1 | NA | TRBV28 | 14 | NA | CASSSPGLNTEAFF | TGTGCCAGCAGTTCGCCAGGGCTAAACACTGAAGCTTTCTTT
TRBJ2-5 | many | TRBV20-1 | 10 | NA | CSFQKETQYF | TGCAGTTTCCAGAAAGAGACCCAGTACTTC
TRBJ2-1 | NA | TRBV6-5 | 12 | NA | CASRPQGYEQFF | TGTGCCAGCAGGCCCCAGGGGTATGAGCAGTTCTTC
TRBJ1-1 | once | TRBV7-9 | 13 | NA | CASSLTGVTEAFF | TGTGCCAGCAGCTTAACGGGAGTCACTGAAGCTTTCTTT
TRBJ1-2 | once | TRBV7-2 | 15 | NA | CASSSGGGAFYGYTF | TGTGCCAGCAGCTCAGGCGGAGGGGCTTTCTATGGCTACACCTTC
TRBJ1-6 | NA | TRBV30 | 15 | TRBD1 | CAWSVGTGWNSPLHF | TGTGCCTGGAGTGTAGGGACAGGATGGAATTCACCCCTCCACTTT
TRBJ2-5 | NA | TRBV25-1 | 17 | TRBD2 | CASSEGGVAGAQETQYF | TGTGCCAGCAGTGAAGGCGGGGTAGCGGGAGCTCAAGAGACCCAGTACTTC
TRBJ1-5 | few | TRBV5-6 | 12 | NA | CASSGGNQPQHF | TGTGCCAGCAGCGGGGGGAATCAGCCCCAGCATTTT
TRBJ2-5 | NA | TRBV11-3 | 15 | TRBD1 | CASSALGQGQETQYF | TGTGCCAGCAGCGCGTTGGGACAGGGACAAGAGACCCAGTACTTC
TRBJ2-7 | NA | TRBV2 | 14 | TRBD2 | CASRTSGGSYEQYF | TGTGCCAGCAGAACTAGCGGGGGCTCCTACGAGCAGTACTTC